This TCR beta chain originates from a study of blood T cell repertoires in COVID-19. TCRdb's copy holds only in-frame clones and misses some; the assay was immunoSEQ multiplex PCR. The sample lists 200,000 to 300,000 clones, 83% occurring once. This CDR3 comprises 15 residues. The ends lost 2 bases at V and 0 bases at J; junction bases unmatched: 1. Germline CDR1 MNHEY, CDR2 SVGEGT. The sequence was collected from a human donor in a cohort sampled during active COVID-19. This chain connects TRBV6-2 or TRBV6-3 to TRBJ2-3; TRBD1 aligns across 8 bases. Sequencing was carried out using peripheral blood. The CDR3, as DNA: TGTGCCAGCAGTTACCGGACAGGGAGCACAGATACGCAGTATTTT. Protein product: CASSYRTGSTDTQYF.